The rows below give T cell receptor beta chains drawn from one sample of a study of T-cell memory formation after mild COVID-19. MiXCR was run by TCRdb on the 5' RACE reads, yielding one entry per CDR3 protein. The sample contains hundreds of thousands of distinct CDR3 sequences, nearly 25% of which appear only once. The sequencing sample was made of PBMCs or a T cell subset sorted from them (not recorded which). The source is an adult woman who had mild COVID-19 (a few samples of this study predate the infection). Cell type and time point are not known. Both conserved end residues are part of each CDR3. Fields, in order: V gene, CDR3 protein.

TRBV5-4	CASSLVEGAWNEQFF
TRBV9	CASSPRSPETQYF
TRBV5-1	CASSLGGGSYYGYTF
TRBV7-7	CASSPPSGLIGETQYF
TRBV5-1	CASSSGQGVHEQYF
TRBV23-1	CASTLPGTTMNTQYF
TRBV2	CASRHGQGYGYTF
TRBV5-4	CASSLVGGVSEAFF
TRBV29-1	CSVAGARDRPNSQAETQYF
TRBV7-2	CARSGRTGAISNQPQHF
TRBV6-1	CASRGKTAISYNEQFF
TRBV6-5	CASSYAPYSGTNNEQFF
TRBV6-5	CASTSGGGAPYEQYF
TRBV4-3	CASSQADASGSLRETQYF
TRBV4-1	CASSHPGLAGGAELFF
TRBV20-1	CSATHTANNEQFF
TRBV6-5	CASSYSVLTETSPAYEQYF
TRBV7-3	CASSLTGGSSDTQYF
TRBV24-1	CATSDPAGRDTQYF
TRBV20-1	CSAAQGEYGYTF
TRBV6-5	CASSYQAGTYEQYF
TRBV12-3/TRBV12-4	CASSVAGGSQETQYF
TRBV6-6	CASSYGWGSEQFF
TRBV20-1	CSARVGTANTEAFF
TRBV30	CAWSVGGTDTQYF
TRBV10-3	CAIGADTQYF